This is a list of T cell receptor beta chains from one sample in a study of CD8 T cells in ankylosing spondylitis. TCRdb itself ran the 5' RACE reads through MiXCR, one entry per CDR3 protein. The table records more than 150,000 distinct CDR3 sequences, 15% to 20% of them present only once. The source material was blood, either unsorted or a sorted T cell fraction (not recorded which). These receptors were taken from a male donor between 10 and 30 years old with ankylosing spondylitis or in good health (not recorded which). CDR3s include the opening cysteine and the closing phenylalanine or tryptophan. A D gene is named only where the DNA matches it firmly. Size tells how often a clone was seen (once, few, many) or the class of an expanded clone, and some rows leave it out.

D gene	V gene	clone size	J gene	CDR3 protein	CDR3 DNA
-	TRBV6-5	few	TRBJ2-7	CASTGVAYEQYF	TGTGCCAGCACAGGGGTTGCGTACGAGCAGTACTTC
TRBD1	TRBV5-1	many	TRBJ2-7	CASSLMTGPYEQYF	TGCGCCAGCAGCCTGATGACAGGGCCCTACGAGCAGTACTTC
TRBD1	TRBV6-4	many	TRBJ2-1	CASSDSDGTAYNEQFF	TGTGCCAGCAGTGACTCGGACGGGACAGCCTACAATGAGCAGTTCTTC
-	TRBV2	many	TRBJ2-2	CASSALGKGTGELFF	TGTGCCAGCAGCGCCCTTGGGAAAGGCACCGGGGAGCTGTTTTTT
-	TRBV7-2	many	TRBJ2-5	CASSQRVSSETQYF	TGTGCCAGCAGCCAACGAGTGTCCTCGGAGACCCAGTACTTC
TRBD1	TRBV6-2/TRBV6-3	many	TRBJ2-7	CASSTRQGASYEQYF	TGTGCCAGCAGTACCCGACAGGGGGCTTCCTACGAGCAGTACTTC
-	TRBV7-9	-	TRBJ1-5	CASSLEGRIQPQHF	TGTGCCAGCAGCTTAGAAGGCAGGATTCAGCCCCAGCATTTT
-	TRBV11-2	many	TRBJ2-1	CASTSRHPADEQFF	TGTGCCAGCACCTCACGACACCCGGCGGATGAGCAGTTCTTC
TRBD1	TRBV6-5	many	TRBJ1-1	CASSWTGGLAEAFF	TGTGCCAGCAGTTGGACAGGCGGTTTGGCTGAAGCTTTCTTT
-	TRBV12-3/TRBV12-4	many	TRBJ2-5	CASSLGPGSYGETQYF	TGTGCCAGCAGTTTAGGTCCCGGGTCCTATGGAGAGACCCAGTACTTC
-	TRBV20-1	many	TRBJ1-5	CSATQGNQPQHF	TGCAGTGCTACCCAGGGCAATCAGCCCCAGCATTTT
TRBD1	TRBV19	-	TRBJ1-5	CASSIDRGGNQPQHF	TGTGCCAGTAGTATTGACAGGGGTGGCAATCAGCCCCAGCATTTT
-	TRBV12-3/TRBV12-4	many	TRBJ2-2	CASSLQVGELFF	TGTGCCAGCAGTTTACAGGTCGGGGAGCTGTTTTTT
TRBD2	TRBV9	many	TRBJ2-2	CASSASGRATGELFF	TGTGCCAGCAGCGCAAGCGGGAGGGCCACCGGGGAGCTGTTTTTT
TRBD1	TRBV20-1	-	TRBJ1-2	CSAQRQGWGYGYTF	TGCAGTGCCCAAAGACAGGGTTGGGGGTATGGCTACACCTTC
-	TRBV10-2	many	TRBJ2-2	CASQDGTLTGELFF	TGCGCCAGCCAGGACGGAACCCTCACCGGGGAGCTGTTTTTT
TRBD2	TRBV10-3	many	TRBJ2-7	CAISESSGSAYEQYF	TGTGCCATCAGTGAGTCGAGCGGGAGCGCCTACGAGCAGTACTTC
-	TRBV29-1	few	TRBJ1-1	CSVAGRQMNTEAFF	TGCAGCGTTGCAGGTCGGCAGATGAACACTGAAGCTTTCTTT
TRBD2	TRBV3-1	many	TRBJ2-4	CASSPLGGGPKNIQYF	TGTGCCAGCAGCCCCTTGGGGGGAGGGCCCAAAAACATTCAGTACTTC
-	TRBV9	once	TRBJ2-3	CASSVLNTDTQYF	TGTGCCAGCAGCGTACTGAACACAGATACGCAGTATTTT
TRBD1	TRBV5-1	many	TRBJ2-7	CASSTGQGGSYEQYF	TGCGCCAGCAGCACAGGACAGGGAGGCTCCTACGAGCAGTACTTC
-	TRBV5-1	many	TRBJ2-2	CASSFRESGELFF	TGCGCCAGCAGCTTCCGGGAGTCCGGGGAGCTGTTTTTT
TRBD1	TRBV7-8	many	TRBJ2-1	CASSRGDRVGNEQFF	TGTGCCAGCTCAAGAGGGGACAGGGTGGGCAATGAGCAGTTCTTC
-	TRBV12-3/TRBV12-4	many	TRBJ2-1	CASKAGTPYNEQFF	TGTGCCAGCAAAGCCGGGACTCCCTACAATGAGCAGTTCTTC
-	TRBV7-6	-	TRBJ1-5	CASSWRVF	TGTGCCAGCAGCTGGAGGGTTTTT
-	TRBV5-1	many	TRBJ2-2	CASSWTQRTGELFF	TGCGCCAGCAGCTGGACCCAAAGGACCGGGGAGCTGTTTTTT
-	TRBV18	-	TRBJ2-7	CASSRGQIEQYF	TGTGCCAGCTCCCGAGGACAGATCGAGCAGTACTTC
-	TRBV20-1	many	TRBJ2-5	CSADQRVGETQYF	TGCAGTGCTGACCAGAGGGTGGGAGAGACCCAGTACTTC
TRBD2	TRBV6-2/TRBV6-3	many	TRBJ2-1	CASKLAGYGNEQFF	TGTGCCAGCAAACTAGCGGGATACGGGAATGAGCAGTTCTTC
TRBD1	TRBV20-1	many	TRBJ1-5	CSAKVGQTNQPQHF	TGCAGTGCTAAAGTGGGACAGACTAATCAGCCCCAGCATTTT
-	TRBV29-1	-	TRBJ2-1	CSVEDLGQRGQFF	TGCAGCGTTGAAGATCTTGGGCAGAGAGGACAGTTCTTC
-	TRBV12-3/TRBV12-4	many	TRBJ1-6	CASSLSAGQSPLHF	TGTGCCAGCAGTTTAAGTGCAGGGCAATCACCCCTCCACTTT
-	TRBV20-1	many	TRBJ1-5	CSARAGPQPQHF	TGCAGTGCTAGAGCCGGGCCCCAGCCCCAGCATTTT
TRBD2	TRBV6-6	many	TRBJ2-3	CASSKSGKATDTQYF	TGTGCCAGCAGTAAAAGCGGGAAAGCAACAGATACGCAGTATTTT
-	TRBV20-1	-	TRBJ2-2	CSASGQKSGELFF	TGCAGTGCTAGTGGGCAGAAGAGCGGGGAGCTGTTTTTT
TRBD1	TRBV7-9	many	TRBJ1-1	CASSQGQTNTEAFF	TGTGCCAGCAGCCAGGGACAGACAAACACTGAAGCTTTCTTT
-	TRBV4-2	many	TRBJ2-2	CASSQESSYTGELFF	TGTGCCAGCAGCCAAGAGAGTAGCTACACCGGGGAGCTGTTTTTT
-	TRBV29-1	many	TRBJ2-5	CSVEYGPFKETQYF	TGCAGCGTTGAATATGGACCCTTTAAAGAGACCCAGTACTTC
TRBD2	TRBV20-1	many	TRBJ2-6	CSAYGGGANVLTF	TGCAGTGCTTACGGGGGGGGGGCCAACGTCCTGACTTTC
-	TRBV6-1	many	TRBJ1-3	CASSEQDTTSGNTIYF	TGTGCCAGCAGTGAACAGGATACAACCTCTGGAAACACCATATATTTT
-	TRBV7-8	many	TRBJ2-1	CASSFNAGQSSYNEQFF	TGTGCCAGCAGCTTCAACGCGGGGCAAAGCTCCTACAATGAGCAGTTCTTC
TRBD2	TRBV5-1	many	TRBJ2-3	CASSLKWQREGADTQYF	TGCGCCAGCAGCCTAAAATGGCAGCGGGAGGGTGCAGATACGCAGTATTTT
-	TRBV10-3	many	TRBJ2-1	CAIRTDYNEQFF	TGTGCCATCCGGACGGATTACAATGAGCAGTTCTTC
-	TRBV20-1	many	TRBJ1-1	CSARGLKDTEAFF	TGCAGTGCTAGGGGACTTAAGGACACTGAAGCTTTCTTT
-	TRBV6-5	many	TRBJ2-1	CASSYSESGSHAEQFF	TGTGCCAGCAGTTACTCGGAATCCGGTTCCCACGCTGAGCAGTTCTTC
-	TRBV24-1	many	TRBJ1-1	CATSDLDGSLNTEAFF	TGTGCCACCAGTGATTTGGACGGCTCCTTGAACACTGAAGCTTTCTTT
TRBD2	TRBV5-1	many	TRBJ2-1	CASEISGGRNEQFF	TGCGCCAGCGAGATTTCGGGAGGGAGAAATGAGCAGTTCTTC
TRBD1	TRBV11-3	-	TRBJ1-1	CASSWGQLMNTEAFF	TGTGCCAGCAGCTGGGGACAGCTGATGAACACTGAAGCTTTCTTT
-	TRBV29-1	-	TRBJ2-7	CSVVVAESYEQYF	TGCAGCGTTGTGGTAGCGGAGTCCTACGAGCAGTACTTC
-	TRBV20-1	many	TRBJ2-7	CSASPLVGLNRDEQYF	TGCAGTGCTAGTCCCTTAGTAGGACTAAACCGTGACGAGCAGTACTTC
-	TRBV11-3	many	TRBJ1-1	CASRNRADSEAFF	TGTGCCAGCCGCAACAGAGCGGACTCTGAAGCTTTCTTT
-	TRBV20-1	few	TRBJ2-5	CSAPRGQETQYF	TGCAGTGCCCCGAGGGGACAAGAGACCCAGTACTTC
TRBD1	TRBV5-1	many	TRBJ2-5	CASTDTGGPETQYF	TGCGCCAGCACCGACACAGGGGGCCCGGAGACCCAGTACTTC
TRBD2	TRBV4-3	many	TRBJ2-5	CASSQDASGRGWETQYF	TGCGCCAGCAGCCAAGATGCCAGCGGGAGGGGTTGGGAGACCCAGTACTTC
TRBD1	TRBV12-3/TRBV12-4	many	TRBJ1-2	CASSPGDRTNYGYTF	TGTGCCAGCAGTCCCGGGGACAGGACGAACTATGGCTACACCTTC
TRBD1	TRBV12-3/TRBV12-4	many	TRBJ2-3	CASSSGTGDTQYF	TGTGCCAGCAGCTCCGGGACAGGGGATACGCAGTATTTT
-	TRBV12-3/TRBV12-4	few	TRBJ2-2	CASSRAPGELFF	TGTGCCAGCAGTCGGGCCCCCGGGGAGCTGTTTTTT